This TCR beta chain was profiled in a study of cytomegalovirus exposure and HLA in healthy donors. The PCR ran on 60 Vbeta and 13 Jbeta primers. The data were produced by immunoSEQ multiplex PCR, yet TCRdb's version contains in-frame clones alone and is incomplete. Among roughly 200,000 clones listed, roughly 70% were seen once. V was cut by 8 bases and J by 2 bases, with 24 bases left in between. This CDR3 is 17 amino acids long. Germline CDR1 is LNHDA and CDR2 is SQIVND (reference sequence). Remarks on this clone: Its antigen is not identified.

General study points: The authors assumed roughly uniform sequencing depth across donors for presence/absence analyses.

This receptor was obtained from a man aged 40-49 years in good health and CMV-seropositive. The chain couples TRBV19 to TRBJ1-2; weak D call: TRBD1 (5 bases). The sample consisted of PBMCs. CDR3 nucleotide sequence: TGTGCCAGTTCCTCCTTCTCTACAGGTTGGTCCAACTATGGCTACACCTTC. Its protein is CASSSFSTGWSNYGYTF.